These 29 T cell receptor beta chains originate from one sample sequenced in a study of T cell clonality in common variable immunodeficiency. The table came from immunoSEQ multiplex PCR; TCRdb's copy has only in-frame clones and leaves some out. The record shows some 42,000 clones for this sample, with no singletons present. Sequenced: peripheral blood mononuclear cells. These TCRs come from a person aged 18 to 75 in good health.

Note on this clone: The CDR3 end is not reached by the read, which stops 3 residues before it; the germline J gene fills it in. The genes are TRBV29-1 and TRBJ2-3, with no clear D. From germline, CDR1 is SQVTM and CDR2 ANQGSEA. This CDR3 region has 15 residues. The CDR3 bases that were read are TGCAGCGTTGCCGACGGTCTCCTGGGCAATCAGCCG. It is translated as CSVADGLLGNQP. The whole CDR3 is CSVADGLLGNQPQYF.

This clone has a handful of counts. The CDR3 spells CASSPGATGANVLTF. CDR3 DNA (partial): TGTGCCAGCTCACCAGGGGCTACTGGGGCCAACGTC. The gene calls are TRBV18 and TRBJ2-6; possible D gene TRBD1, 5 bases. With the read ending 3 residues before the CDR3 end, the germline J gene is used to fill in that end. Germline-derived CDR1 and CDR2 are KGHSH and LQKENI. There are 15 residues in the CDR3. V lost 2 bases and J 2 bases, leaving 7 bases between the germline ends.

This clone has a count of ten or more. The read falls 3 residues short of the CDR3 end, and the missing part is taken from the germline J gene. The rearrangement joins TRBV18 to TRBJ2-7; 8 bases are shared with TRBD1. With V trimmed by 3 bases and J by 2 bases, 3 bases remained unmatched. The CDR3 has 14 amino acids. Germline V gene lookup returns CDR1 KGHSH and CDR2 LQKENI. Here the CDR3 reads CASSPSTGAYEQYF. The sequenced CDR3 bases are TGTGCCAGCTCACCTTCGACAGGGGCCTACGAG. The whole variable domain, remainder taken from reference TRBV18 and TRBJ2-7, is NAGVMQNPRHLVRRRGQEARLRCSPMKGHSHVYWYRQLPEEGLKFMVYLQKENIIDESGMPKERFSAEFPKEGPSILRIQQVVRGDSAAYFCASSPSTGAYEQYFGPGTRLTVT.

At least ten counts were recorded for this clone. The CDR3 end is not reached by the read, which stops 3 residues before it; the germline J gene fills it in. The rearrangement links TRBV19 to TRBJ1-5; D is possibly TRBD1 (6 bases). Germline V CDR1 and CDR2: LNHDA, SQIVND (reference sequence). V was clipped by 6 bases and J by 5 bases, with 17 bases between them. The CDR3 consists of 15 residues. CDR3 residues: CASSRGARSYQPQHF. The sequenced part of the CDR3 DNA is TGTGCCAGTAGCCGGGGGGCCAGGAGCTATCAGCCC.

Notes on this clone: The read terminates 3 residues before the CDR3 end, so the remaining end is supplied by the germline J gene. This chain joins TRBV2 and TRBJ1-4, with 7 bases lining up with TRBD1. CDR3 size: 15 residues. The J segment lost 2 bases and the V segment lost 4 bases, leaving 4 bases of the junction unmatched. Germline V lookup: CDR1 SNHLY, CDR2 FYNNEI. The chain's CDR3 is CASSALGGTNEKLFF. CDR3 DNA (partial): TGTGCCAGCAGTGCTTTAGGGGGCACTAATGAAAAA.

At least ten counts were recorded for this clone. The read falls 3 residues short of the CDR3 end, and the missing part is taken from the germline J gene. The V gene is TRBV7-9, the J gene TRBJ1-1; D remains ambiguous. Germline V gene lookup returns CDR1 SEHNR and CDR2 FQNEAQ (reference sequence). Trimming shortened V by 0 bases and J by 4 bases, and 6 bases separated the two germline ends. The CDR3 is made up of 13 amino acids. The sequenced part of the CDR3 DNA is TGTGCCAGCAGCTTAGCGGCTGGCACTGAA. Its protein product is CASSLAAGTE. In full, the CDR3 reads CASSLAAGTEAFF.

This clone was detected many times. The part of the CDR3 DNA that was read is TGTGCCAGCAGCTTAGCCTTCTCCCCGTCTGGGGCCAACGTC. This gives the protein CASSLAFSPSGANV. From start to end, the CDR3 is CASSLAFSPSGANVLTF. V and J are TRBV7-2 and TRBJ2-6, with no clear D. The CDR3 is cut off 3 residues early in the read; its end comes from the germline J gene. Germline-derived CDR1 and CDR2 are SGHTA and FQGNSA. Trimming left V 0 bases short and J 1 base short, with 10 bases between. The CDR3 sequence is 17 residues long.

This clone has at least ten counts. The sequenced fragment ends 3 residues before the CDR3 boundary, so the rest is inferred from the germline J gene. The chain carries TRBV11-2 and TRBJ2-7; D is perhaps TRBD1 (6 bases). Between the trimmed V and J ends, which lost 3 bases and 2 bases, there was a span of 11 bases. Germline loops: CDR1 SGHAT, CDR2 FQNNGV. CDR3 length: 14 residues. The CDR3 loop is CASSFTRGTYEQYF. Incomplete CDR3 DNA: TGTGCCAGCAGCTTTACCAGGGGAACCTACGAG.

At least ten counts were recorded for this clone. The missing CDR3 end, 3 residues past where the read stops, is filled in from the germline J gene. This chain uses TRBV11-2 with TRBJ2-7; the match to TRBD1 covers 8 bases. Unmatched junction bases numbered 6, after V lost 3 bases and J lost 5 bases. The CDR3 totals 14 residues. Per the germline V gene, CDR1 is SGHAT and CDR2 is FQNNGV. The CDR3 sequence is CASSLDRVSDEQYF. CDR3 DNA (partial): TGTGCCAGCAGCTTGGACAGGGTCTCGGACGAG.

This clone appeared many times. From the germline J gene comes the end of the CDR3, since the read stops 3 residues before it. The chain combines TRBV5-1 with TRBJ1-2; maybe TRBD1 (5 bases). The germline V gene encodes CDR1 SGHRS and CDR2 YFSETQ. Trimming removed 0 bases at V and 6 bases at J, with 15 bases between. This CDR3 is built from 15 residues. CDR3 sequence reads: CASSLESIRVDGYTF. The part of the CDR3 DNA that was read is TGCGCCAGCAGCTTGGAGTCGATCAGGGTAGATGGC.

This clone was observed many times. Read data end 3 residues before the CDR3 end; the end is taken from the germline J gene. The chain recombines TRBV5-4 with TRBJ2-3, with D maybe TRBD2 (6 bases). The length of the CDR3 is 15 residues. Trimming stripped 4 bases from V and 3 bases from J, with 15 bases between. The germline CDR1 and CDR2 sequences are SGHNT and YYREEE (reference sequence). Partial CDR3 DNA: TGTGCCAGCAGCCCCTGGGGGGACGCAACAGATACG. It specifies CASSPWGDATDT. The CDR3 in its entirety is CASSPWGDATDTQYF.

This clone was seen only a few times. The CDR3 end lies 3 residues beyond the end of the read and is filled in from the germline J gene. The chain links TRBV5-1 to TRBJ1-3; TRBD1 agrees at 8 bases. V lost 0 bases and J lost 9; bases outside the gene matches: 8. The germline gives CDR1 SGHRS, CDR2 YFSETQ. This CDR3 has 15 residues. This chain's CDR3 is CASSLEGQAFSTIYF. The CDR3 DNA, read in part, is TGCGCCAGCAGCTTGGAGGGACAGGCCTTCAGCACC.

Ten or more counts support this clone. CDR3 bases read: TGTGCCAGCAGCTTAGTCAGGGGTGGAACCGGGGAG. Translated, it gives CASSLVRGGTGE. The full CDR3 reads CASSLVRGGTGELFF. The chain employs TRBV7-2 and TRBJ2-2; D perhaps matches TRBD1 (6 bases). The read ends 3 residues before the CDR3 terminus; that terminus is restored from the germline J gene. V lost 1 base, J lost 5 bases, and 11 bases lay in between. CDR1 is SGHTA and CDR2 is FQGNSA in the germline V gene. This CDR3 comprises 15 residues.

The sample holds many counts of this clone. The missing CDR3 end, 3 residues past where the read stops, is filled in from the germline J gene. This chain joins TRBV2 and TRBJ2-1; 14 nucleotides align to TRBD2. This CDR3 is built from 19 residues. V gave up 2 bases and J gave up 5 bases; unmatched junction bases: 11. From germline, CDR1 is SNHLY and CDR2 FYNNEI. The chain's CDR3 is CASSETHPGLAGVDNEQFF. CDR3 bases read: TGTGCCAGCAGTGAAACCCATCCGGGACTAGCGGGAGTAGACAATGAG.

This clone was seen many times. The CDR3 end lies 3 residues beyond the end of the read and is filled in from the germline J gene. The chain recombines TRBV20-1 with TRBJ2-3; 11 bases align to TRBD2. CDR3 length: 17 amino acids. CDR1 and CDR2 from the germline V gene are DFQATT and SNEGSKA (reference sequence). The sequenced part of the CDR3 DNA is TGCAGTGCTAGGGATTCTAGCGGGAGGACCCACCAAGAGACG. Translating it yields CSARDSSGRTHQET. The whole CDR3 sequence is CSARDSSGRTHQETQYF.

This clone showed up many times. The sequenced fragment ends 3 residues before the CDR3 boundary, so the rest is inferred from the germline J gene. V is TRBV18 and J is TRBJ2-5; 7 nucleotides match TRBD2. The germline gives CDR1 KGHSH, CDR2 LQKENI. Trimming removed 1 base from V and 2 bases from J; junction bases left unmatched: 19. The CDR3 spans 20 residues. The CDR3 DNA, read in part, is TGTGCCAGCTCACCACGTGGCCCGGGCGGGGCGGGAGTCACACAAGAGACC. As protein: CASSPRGPGGAGVTQET. In full, the CDR3 is CASSPRGPGGAGVTQETQYF.

Note on this clone: The sequence runs out 3 residues before the end of the CDR3; the remainder is reconstructed from the germline J gene. The rearrangement uses TRBV7-2 and TRBJ2-1, with TRBD2 matching over 7 bases. V was pared by 5 bases and J by 6 bases, with 10 bases of the junction left unmatched. The CDR3 runs 15 residues. Germline assignment: CDR1 SGHTA and CDR2 FQGNSA. Incomplete CDR3 DNA: TGTGCCAGCAGCCCCTGGACTAGGTCTCGCAATGAG. Amino acid sequence: CASSPWTRSRNE. The full CDR3 protein reads CASSPWTRSRNEQFF.

This clone came up many times. The CDR3 goes on 3 residues after the read ends, and that part is filled in from the germline J gene. The chain recombines TRBV5-1 with TRBJ2-1; 16 bases are a match to TRBD2. Germline V gives CDR1 SGHRS, CDR2 YFSETQ. The V gene end was trimmed by 4 bases and the J gene end by 0 bases; junction bases not matched to a gene: 7. The length of the CDR3 is 19 residues. Partial CDR3 DNA: TGCGCCAGCAGCCCGGGACTAGCGGGAGGGATAAGCTCCTACAATGAG. Translation gives CASSPGLAGGISSYNE. The CDR3, in full, reads CASSPGLAGGISSYNEQFF.

This clone was recorded many times. The observed sequence ends 3 residues before the CDR3 terminus, with the missing tail filled in from the germline J gene. The chain recombines TRBV18 with TRBJ1-4; TRBD1 aligns across 7 bases. V shed 2 bases and J 0 bases; nucleotides not matched to a gene: 6. CDR1 is KGHSH, CDR2 LQKENI, per germline. The CDR3 length is 17 residues. The CDR3 is CASSPGRTGPTNEKLFF. The CDR3 bases that were read are TGTGCCAGCTCACCAGGCCGGACAGGCCCAACTAATGAAAAA.

The sample holds many counts of this clone. The read comes to an end 3 residues before the CDR3 does, leaving the germline J gene to fill in the end. The chain employs TRBV14 and TRBJ2-3, with 7 bases matching TRBD1. The CDR3 has 15 residues. V lost 2 bases to trimming and J lost 5 bases; unmatched junction nucleotides: 7. Germline V gene lookup returns CDR1 SGHDN and CDR2 FVKESK. The CDR3 region is CASSQTTGARDTQYF. The sequenced part of the CDR3 DNA is TGTGCCAGCAGCCAAACAACAGGGGCCAGAGATACG.

In this sample, this clone turned up many times. Read sequence stops 3 residues before the CDR3 end, and the germline J gene provides the missing end. The chain employs TRBV19 and TRBJ2-5; the D gene could be TRBD1 or TRBD2 (5 bases each). The CDR3 is 16 amino acids. The V gene's germline CDR1 is LNHDA and CDR2 SQIVND (reference sequence). Trimming took 6 bases from V and 2 from J, leaving 19 bases between them. The sequenced CDR3 bases are TGTGCCAGTAGCTGGGGCCAGCAGGAGGATCAAGAGACC. Amino acid sequence: CASSWGQQEDQET. The whole CDR3 reads CASSWGQQEDQETQYF.

This clone was seen at least ten times. The read ends 3 residues shy of where the CDR3 ends; the end is completed using the germline J gene. The chain combines TRBV18 with TRBJ2-7; D is perhaps TRBD2 (6 bases). Per germline, CDR1 KGHSH and CDR2 LQKENI. Between the trimmed V and J ends, which lost 2 bases and 3 bases, there was a span of 14 bases. The CDR3 is made up of 15 amino acids. The CDR3: CASSPGPSVYYEQYF. The CDR3 bases that were read are TGTGCCAGCTCACCAGGGCCTAGCGTCTACTACGAG.

This clone was seen many times. CDR3 sequence: CSWREKTDTQYF. Partial CDR3 DNA: TGCAGTTGGCGGGAGAAGACAGATACG. The rearrangement links TRBV20-1 to TRBJ2-3, with 7 nucleotides matching TRBD2. The read finishes 3 residues shy of the CDR3 end, and the germline J gene is used to complete it. The V gene end was trimmed by 8 bases and the J gene end by 3 bases; junction bases not matched to a gene: 5. The length of the CDR3 is 12 residues. The germline V gene encodes CDR1 DFQATT and CDR2 SNEGSKA (reference sequence).

This clone came up many times. The CDR3 is cut off 3 residues early in the read; its end comes from the germline J gene. The chain recombines TRBV20-1 with TRBJ2-3, with a tentative D call TRBD1 (6 bases). Trimming shortened V by 8 bases and J by 6 bases, and 27 bases separated the two germline ends. This CDR3 has 16 residues. In germline, CDR1 is DFQATT, CDR2 SNEGSKA (reference sequence). CDR3 DNA, as far as it was read: TGCAGTTCCACTCCGAGGGGTAGCGTAAGGGGGGATACG. Translating it yields CSSTPRGSVRGDT. The CDR3 reads in full as CSSTPRGSVRGDTQYF.

This clone was counted at least ten times. The read comes to an end 3 residues before the CDR3 does, leaving the germline J gene to fill in the end. V is TRBV4-2 and J is TRBJ2-1; TRBD2 might be the D (6 bases). Germline V CDR1 and CDR2: LGHNA, YNFKEQ. The CDR3 totals 15 residues. V was pared by 0 bases and J by 5 bases, with 11 bases between. CDR3 protein: CASSQEERADNEQFF. Incomplete CDR3 DNA: TGTGCCAGCAGCCAAGAGGAGCGGGCGGACAATGAG.

For this clone: Given a much more abundant clone one base away, this may be a read error. The read halts 3 residues ahead of the CDR3 end, with the missing end drawn from the germline J gene. The same CDR3 also results from other DNA sequences found in this sample. The chain links TRBV7-9 to TRBJ2-7, with D possibly matching TRBD1 (5 bases). Germline V lookup: CDR1 SEHNR, CDR2 FQNEAQ (reference sequence). The CDR3 loop spans 11 amino acids. Trimming took 8 bases from V and 4 from J, leaving 9 bases between them. CDR3 in amino acids: CASGPGYEQYF. CDR3 DNA, as far as it was read: TGTGCCAGCGGGCCAGGGTACGAG.

This clone has only a few counts. The CDR3 protein is CSARDRAGQGYNEQFF. The covered CDR3 bases are TGCAGTGCTAGAGATAGGGCAGGGCAGGGGTACAATGAG. The V call is TRBV20-1, the J call TRBJ2-1, with D maybe TRBD1 (6 bases). From the germline J gene comes the end of the CDR3, since the read stops 3 residues before it. The CDR3 extends over 16 amino acids. V was trimmed by 0 bases and J by 4 bases, leaving 16 bases between them. Germline V gives CDR1 DFQATT, CDR2 SNEGSKA (reference sequence).

This clone occurred many times. The read gets to within 3 residues of the CDR3 end, and the germline J gene fills in the rest. This chain links TRBV2 with TRBJ1-5; D remains ambiguous. This CDR3 spans 13 amino acids. The V and J ends lost 1 base and 4 bases respectively, with 5 bases between them. The germline gives CDR1 SNHLY, CDR2 FYNNEI. This chain's CDR3 is CASSEDLNQPQHF. CDR3 bases read: TGTGCCAGCAGTGAAGACCTAAATCAGCCC.

The sample holds many counts of this clone. The sequenced part of the CDR3 DNA is TGCGCCAGCAGCCCCCAAAGCGGGAGCTCCTACAATGAG. Protein product: CASSPQSGSSYNE. The full CDR3 protein is CASSPQSGSSYNEQFF. The chain links TRBV5-1 to TRBJ2-1; 8 nucleotides line up with TRBD2. Read data end 3 residues before the CDR3 end; the end is taken from the germline J gene. The CDR3 has 16 amino acids. Germline V gives CDR1 SGHRS, CDR2 YFSETQ. V trimming: 4 bases; J trimming: 0 bases; junction bases outside the gene matches: 6.